These 18 T cell receptor beta chains were sequenced from one sample in a study of cytomegalovirus exposure and HLA in healthy donors. PCR used 60 Vbeta primers and 13 Jbeta primers. Assay used: immunoSEQ multiplex PCR; TCRdb lists only in-frame clones, some missing. Of 140,000 to 150,000 clones listed, approximately 73% are singletons. Sequences were obtained from PBMCs. The receptors here all came from a woman aged 18 to 35 in good health and CMV-seronegative.

J is TRBJ2-1 and V is TRBV6-1, with TRBD2 matching over 13 bases. With 2 bases clipped from V and 7 bases from J, the junction kept 2 bases outside the gene matches. CDR1 is MNHNS, CDR2 SASEGT, per germline. CDR3 length equals 15 residues. CDR3 amino acids: CASSERTSGSNEQFF. The CDR3 nucleotides read TGTGCCAGCAGTGAACGGACTAGCGGGAGTAATGAGCAGTTCTTC.

This sequence joins TRBV12-5 and TRBJ1-1, with D uncertain. Trimming took off 0 bases at V and 4 bases at J, with 15 bases between the two ends. The CDR3 consists of 16 residues. CDR1 LGHNT and CDR2 FRNRAP come from the germline V gene. The CDR3 loop reads CASGLVLGMTGTEAFF. The CDR3 nucleotides read TGTGCTAGTGGTTTGGTACTCGGCATGACTGGCACTGAAGCTTTCTTT.

The V and J genes are TRBV19 and TRBJ2-2; D gene uncertain. The germline CDR1 and CDR2 sequences are LNHDA and SQIVND (reference sequence). Between the trimmed V and J ends, which lost 5 bases and 5 bases, there was a span of 9 bases. The CDR3 has 13 residues. CDR3 in amino acids: CASSYRVTGELFF. CDR3 in DNA: TGTGCCAGTAGTTACAGAGTTACCGGGGAGCTGTTTTTT.

This chain links TRBV6-1 with TRBJ2-1; a weak D match, TRBD2 (6 bases). Germline V CDR1 and CDR2: MNHNS, SASEGT. Trimming took 4 bases from V and 8 from J, leaving 18 bases between them. The CDR3 totals 15 residues. The CDR3 DNA follows: TGTGCCAGCAGTGCGTCGGGACTTCTGGGGTATGAGCAGTTCTTC. Its translation is CASSASGLLGYEQFF.

This chain uses TRBV18 with TRBJ2-1, with D possibly being TRBD2 (6 bases). There are 12 residues in the CDR3. Trimming took 6 bases from V and 10 from J, leaving 13 bases between them. Germline values: CDR1 KGHSH, CDR2 LQKENI. The CDR3 bases are TGTGCCAGCTCGCCGTGGGGGGTCGAGCAGTTCTTC. It codes for CASSPWGVEQFF. Together with reference TRBV18 and TRBJ2-1, the CDR3 gives the full variable domain: NAGVMQNPRHLVRRRGQEARLRCSPMKGHSHVYWYRQLPEEGLKFMVYLQKENIIDESGMPKERFSAEFPKEGPSILRIQQVVRGDSAAYFCASSPWGVEQFFGPGTRLTVL.

V is TRBV27 and J is TRBJ1-5; 7 nucleotides match TRBD1. Germline values: CDR1 MNHEY, CDR2 SMNVEV (reference sequence). The ends lost 2 bases at V and 4 bases at J; junction bases unmatched: 2. This CDR3 has 14 amino acids. Written as DNA, the CDR3 is TGTGCCAGCAGTTTACAGGGGGGAAATCAGCCCCAGCATTTT. Translation gives CASSLQGGNQPQHF.

The rearrangement links TRBV30 to TRBJ1-1, with TRBD1 matching over 8 bases. In germline, CDR1 is GTSNPN, CDR2 SVGIG (reference sequence). Trimming took 7 bases from V and 7 from J; bases not matched to a gene: 5. The CDR3 covers 11 residues. CDR3 loop: CASGQALEAFF. Written as DNA, the CDR3 is TGTGCCTCGGGACAGGCGCTTGAAGCTTTCTTT.

This clone has only a few counts. This CDR3 reads CASREQGSPLHF. For the CDR3, the DNA is TGTGCCAGCAGAGAACAGGGTTCACCCCTCCACTTT. The chain carries TRBV7-6 and TRBJ1-6, with D possibly matching TRBD1 (6 bases). The CDR3 is made up of 12 amino acids. The V gene lost 6 bases and the J gene lost 9 bases, with 9 bases spanning the gap. Germline loops: CDR1 SGHVS, CDR2 FNYEAQ.

The J gene is TRBJ2-1, the V gene TRBV27; TRBD2 matches 15 bases. The V gene end was trimmed by 5 bases and the J gene end by 4 bases; junction bases not matched to a gene: 6. The CDR3 is 17 amino acids. CDR1 is MNHEY, CDR2 SMNVEV, per germline (reference sequence). CDR3 region: CASSTRTSGRAYNEQFF. In nucleotides, the CDR3 is TGTGCCAGCAGTACCAGGACTAGCGGGAGGGCTTACAATGAGCAGTTCTTC.

The V call is TRBV15, the J call TRBJ2-3; TRBD1 matches 10 bases. With 0 bases clipped from V and 5 bases from J, the junction kept 5 bases outside the gene matches. There are 16 residues in the CDR3. Germline V gene lookup returns CDR1 LNHNV and CDR2 YYDKDF (reference sequence). CDR3 DNA sequence: TGTGCCACCAGCAGAGATCGGGGACAGGGGAGAGATACGCAGTATTTT. Translation: CATSRDRGQGRDTQYF.

The CDR3 sequence: CASSDSDFPKAGETEAFF. In nucleotides, the CDR3 is TGTGCCAGCAGTGACTCGGATTTTCCCAAGGCGGGGGAGACTGAAGCTTTCTTT. V is TRBV6-4 and J is TRBJ1-1; possible D gene TRBD1, 5 bases. CDR1 is MRHNA, CDR2 SNTAGT, per germline. The CDR3 length is 18 residues. V shed 0 bases and J shed 5 bases, with 22 bases lying between them.

V is TRBV9 and J is TRBJ1-2; D might be TRBD1 (6 bases). The CDR3 covers 14 residues. CDR1 is SGDLS, CDR2 YYNGEE, per germline. Deletions cut 5 bases from V and 5 bases from J, with 16 bases between. The CDR3 spells CASSLRDTTYGYTF. CDR3 nucleotide sequence: TGTGCCAGCAGTCTCCGGGACACGACTTATGGCTACACCTTC.

The chain employs TRBV29-1 and TRBJ2-2, with D tentatively TRBD1 (5 bases). CDR3 length: 18 residues. The V and J ends lost 7 bases and 0 bases respectively, with 24 bases between them. Germline lookup yields CDR1 SQVTM and CDR2 ANQGSEA. The CDR3, as DNA: TGCAGCGCCGCCCTGAACCGCCCCGGACAACCGAACACCGGGGAGCTGTTTTTT. Translated, it gives CSAALNRPGQPNTGELFF.

This rearrangement joins TRBV6-5 to TRBJ2-3; D gene unclear. The germline gives CDR1 MNHEY, CDR2 SVGAGI. The CDR3 contains 15 residues. V shed 1 base and J shed 4 bases, with 12 bases lying between them. The CDR3 DNA reads as TGTGCCAGCAGTTACTACCCTAGAAGTGCAGATACGCAGTATTTT. This translates into CASSYYPRSADTQYF.

V is TRBV6-4 and J is TRBJ2-1; TRBD2 aligns across 11 bases. The CDR3 sequence is 15 residues long. CDR1 and CDR2 from the germline V gene are MRHNA and SNTAGT. The V segment lost 0 bases and the J segment 6 bases; nucleotides outside the gene matches: 1. DNA of the CDR3: TGTGCCAGCAGTGACTCTAGCGGGGGGGCCAATGAGCAGTTCTTC. It codes for CASSDSSGGANEQFF.

This chain joins TRBV4-2 and TRBJ2-2; 7 bases map to TRBD1. V was pared by 5 bases and J by 3 bases, with 3 bases of the junction left unmatched. Per the germline V gene, CDR1 is LGHNA and CDR2 is YNFKEQ. There are 14 residues in the CDR3. The CDR3 DNA reads TGTGCCAGCAGCGACGGGACAGACACCGGGGAGCTGTTTTTT. Protein: CASSDGTDTGELFF.

The chain joins TRBV2 to TRBJ1-2; TRBD1 agrees at 10 bases. Germline V CDR1 and CDR2: SNHLY, FYNNEI. The CDR3 is 12 residues long. Trimming at V came to 8 bases and at J to 4 bases, leaving 1 base not matched to a gene. The CDR3 region has the DNA TGTGCCAGCCGGACAGGGGGCTATGGCTACACCTTC. It encodes CASRTGGYGYTF.

This chain uses TRBV19 with TRBJ1-5, with TRBD1 matching 7 bases. The V gene end was trimmed by 4 bases and the J gene end by 3 bases; junction bases not matched to a gene: 3. Germline CDR1 is LNHDA and CDR2 is SQIVND (reference sequence). CDR3 length: 14 residues. DNA for the CDR3: TGTGCCAGTAGTACACAGGGGTCCAATCAGCCCCAGCATTTT. Translated: CASSTQGSNQPQHF.